Below are 2 T cell receptor beta chains sequenced from a single sample in a study of cytotoxic CD8 clonotypes in ibrutinib-treated CLL. TCRdb's copy holds only in-frame clones and misses some; the assay was immunoSEQ multiplex PCR. Of 40,000 to 55,000 clones listed, roughly 80% were seen once; the top ten hold over 20%. The sequenced sample was PBMCs, obtained after 24 months of ibrutinib treatment. These receptors came from a human donor with chronic lymphocytic leukemia.

This chain joins TRBV27 and TRBJ1-1; 8 bases agree with TRBD1. Germline CDR1 reads MNHEY; CDR2 reads SMNVEV (reference sequence). After removal of 5 bases from V and 1 base from J, the junction contained 9 bases not matched to a gene. This CDR3 contains 16 residues. CDR3 DNA: TGTGCCAGCAGTAACGCAGGGGGCGGGCCGAACACTGAAGCTTTCTTT. Protein: CASSNAGGGPNTEAFF.

This clone was seen only once. The chain is built from TRBV7-9 and TRBJ1-1, with D perhaps matching TRBD1 (5 bases). The germline CDR1 and CDR2 sequences are SEHNR and FQNEAQ (reference sequence). Trimming removed 4 bases from V and 1 base from J, with 13 bases in between. The CDR3 has 15 amino acids. CDR3 protein: CASSWTGTENTEAFF. CDR3 bases: TGTGCCAGCAGCTGGACCGGGACGGAGAACACTGAAGCTTTCTTT.